There are a few counts of the clone carrying this T cell receptor beta chain. These data come from a study of T-cell reconstitution after alpha-beta-depleted transplantation in children. Trimming removed 0 bases from V and 8 bases from J; junction bases left unmatched: 9. This CDR3 is 15 amino acids long. The germline V gene encodes CDR1 SEHNR and CDR2 FQNEAQ (reference sequence). The authors prepared the TCRbeta library with unique molecular identifiers. MiXCR was run by TCRdb on the PCR reads, yielding one entry per CDR3 protein. The sample has about 540,000 distinct CDR3 sequences; 15% to 20% are singletons.

Source: PBMCs from the stem cell graft donor, taken from the stem cell graft. V is TRBV7-9 and J is TRBJ2-7; TRBD2 aligns across 8 bases. This receptor was identified in a human donor who donated a stem cell graft to a child with acute lymphoblastic leukemia. CDR3 coding DNA: TGTGCCAGCAGCTTAGCGGCGGGAGGCCCTACGCAGCAGTACTTC. Its protein is CASSLAAGGPTQQYF.